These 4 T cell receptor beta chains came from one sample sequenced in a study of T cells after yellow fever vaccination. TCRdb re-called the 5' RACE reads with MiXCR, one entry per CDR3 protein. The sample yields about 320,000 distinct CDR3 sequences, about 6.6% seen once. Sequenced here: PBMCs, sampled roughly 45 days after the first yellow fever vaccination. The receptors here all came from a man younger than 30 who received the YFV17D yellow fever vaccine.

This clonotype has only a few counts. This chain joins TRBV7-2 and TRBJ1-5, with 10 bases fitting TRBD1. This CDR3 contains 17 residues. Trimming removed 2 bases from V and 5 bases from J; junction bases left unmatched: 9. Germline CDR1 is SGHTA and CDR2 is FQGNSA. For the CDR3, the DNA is TGTGCCAGCAGCTTAAGGGGGACAGGGGTGAGGCATCAGCCCCAGCATTTT. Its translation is CASSLRGTGVRHQPQHF.

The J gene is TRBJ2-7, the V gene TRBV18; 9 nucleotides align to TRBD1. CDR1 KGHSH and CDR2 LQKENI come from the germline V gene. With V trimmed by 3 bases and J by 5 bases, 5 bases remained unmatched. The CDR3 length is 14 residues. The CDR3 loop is CASSPGQGVHEQYV. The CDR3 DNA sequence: TGTGCCAGCTCACCGGGACAGGGTGTCCACGAGCAGTACGTC.

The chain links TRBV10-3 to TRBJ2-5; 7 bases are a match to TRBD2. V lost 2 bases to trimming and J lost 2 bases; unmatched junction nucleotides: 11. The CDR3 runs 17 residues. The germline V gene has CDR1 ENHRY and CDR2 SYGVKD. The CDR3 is CAISERGRGRQQETQYF. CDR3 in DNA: TGTGCCATCAGTGAGCGCGGGCGGGGGAGGCAGCAAGAGACCCAGTACTTC.

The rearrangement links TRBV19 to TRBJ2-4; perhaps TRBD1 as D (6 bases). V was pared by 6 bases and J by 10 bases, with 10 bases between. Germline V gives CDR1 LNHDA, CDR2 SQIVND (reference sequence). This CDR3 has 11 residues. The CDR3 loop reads CASRVRGIQYF. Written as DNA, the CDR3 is TGTGCCAGTAGGGTAAGGGGGATTCAGTACTTC.